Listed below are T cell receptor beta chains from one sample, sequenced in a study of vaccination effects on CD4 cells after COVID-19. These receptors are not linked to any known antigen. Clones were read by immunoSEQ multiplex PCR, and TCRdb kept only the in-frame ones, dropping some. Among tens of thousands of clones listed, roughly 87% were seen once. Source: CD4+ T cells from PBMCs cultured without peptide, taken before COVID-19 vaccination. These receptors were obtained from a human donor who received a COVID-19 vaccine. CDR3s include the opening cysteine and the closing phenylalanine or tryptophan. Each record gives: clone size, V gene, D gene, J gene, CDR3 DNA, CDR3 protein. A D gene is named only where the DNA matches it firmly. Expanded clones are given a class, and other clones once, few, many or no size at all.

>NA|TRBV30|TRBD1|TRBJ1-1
TGTGCCTGGAGTCCGGCGACAGGGAGAACTTTCTTT
CAWSPATGRTFF
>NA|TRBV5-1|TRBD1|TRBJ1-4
TGCGCCAGCAGCTTACAGGGGGCAGATGAAAAACTGTTTTTT
CASSLQGADEKLFF
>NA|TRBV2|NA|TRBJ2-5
TGTGCCAGCAGTGAACAGGGAGTAGAGACCCAGTACTTC
CASSEQGVETQYF
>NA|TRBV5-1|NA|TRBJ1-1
TGCGCCAGCAGCTTGGCTTGGGATTCAATTAACACTGAAGCTTTCTTT
CASSLAWDSINTEAFF
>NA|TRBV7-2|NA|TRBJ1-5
TGTGCCAGCAGCCCAGGGCGGAATAGCAATCAGCCCCAGCATTTT
CASSPGRNSNQPQHF
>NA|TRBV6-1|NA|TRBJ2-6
TGTGCCAGCAGTGAGGGTTCAAGGGCCAACGTCCTGACTTTC
CASSEGSRANVLTF
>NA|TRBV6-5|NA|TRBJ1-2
TGTGCCAGCTCGCCGGGGGGGCCAGGCTACACCTTC
CASSPGGPGYTF
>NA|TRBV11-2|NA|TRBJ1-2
TGTGCCAGCAGCTTACTTACCGGAAAATCTAACTATGGCTACACCTTC
CASSLLTGKSNYGYTF
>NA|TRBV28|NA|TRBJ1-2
TGTGCCAGCAGTTTATTACGCTATGGCTACACCTTC
CASSLLRYGYTF
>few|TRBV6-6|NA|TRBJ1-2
TGTGCCAGCATACGGGACTCCGGACCCTATGGCTACACCTTC
CASIRDSGPYGYTF
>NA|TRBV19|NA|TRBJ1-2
TGTGCCAGTAGTAGGCTCGAGGGGGGAGACTATGGCTACACCTTC
CASSRLEGGDYGYTF
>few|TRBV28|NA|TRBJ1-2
TGTGCCAGCAGTTCCCCCGGGACCGGCAACAACTATGGCTACACCTTC
CASSSPGTGNNYGYTF
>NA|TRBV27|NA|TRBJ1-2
TGTGCCAGCAGTCCGAAACTACAGGTTCTTGATAACTATGGCTACACCTTC
CASSPKLQVLDNYGYTF
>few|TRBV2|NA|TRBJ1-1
TGTGCCAGCAGTGAACAGGCAGGGACGAACTCTGAAGCTTTCTTT
CASSEQAGTNSEAFF
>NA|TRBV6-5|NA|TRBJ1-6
TGTGCCAGCAGTTCGGAAGTGAATTCACCCCTCCACTTT
CASSSEVNSPLHF
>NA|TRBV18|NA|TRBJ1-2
TGTGCCAGCTCACCAGGGGGCTACGGCTACACCTTC
CASSPGGYGYTF
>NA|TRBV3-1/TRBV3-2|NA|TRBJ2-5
TGTGCCAGCAGCCATCGCCGGGACTTCAAAGAGACCCAGTACTTC
CASSHRRDFKETQYF
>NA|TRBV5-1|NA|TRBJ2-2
TGCGCCAGCAGGTATAGTCCAGGCATGAACACCGGGGAGCTGTTTTTT
CASRYSPGMNTGELFF
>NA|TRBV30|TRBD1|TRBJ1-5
TGTGCCTGGAGCGGACAGGTCAATCAGCCCCAGCATTTT
CAWSGQVNQPQHF
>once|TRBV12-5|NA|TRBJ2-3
TGTGCTAGTGGTTTGGTACCCGACGGAAGAACTAGCACAGATACGCAGTATTTT
CASGLVPDGRTSTDTQYF
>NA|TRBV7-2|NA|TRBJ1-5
TGTGCCAGCAGCTTAGTATGGGGGGATCAGCCCCAGCATTTT
CASSLVWGDQPQHF
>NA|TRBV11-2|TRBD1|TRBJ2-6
TGTGCCAGCAGCTTAATAGTAGGGACAGGTAGTGCTGGGGCCAACGTCCTGACTTTC
CASSLIVGTGSAGANVLTF
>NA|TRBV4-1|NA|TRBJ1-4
TGCGCCAGCAGCCAGCCGGGGCTCGAGAAAAATGAAAAACTGTTTTTT
CASSQPGLEKNEKLFF